These 10 T cell receptor beta chains came from one sample sequenced in a study of shared clonotypes between healthy human individuals. Sequenced by immunoSEQ multiplex PCR; TCRdb stores in-frame clones only, minus some. The sample contains approximately 600,000 clones, roughly 95% of which appear only once. CD45RO-negative, CCR7-selected cells formed the naive CD8 fraction, which excluded terminally differentiated effector memory CD45RA+ cells. The sample consisted of naive CD8+ T cells sorted from blood. These receptors all come from a woman in her twenties or thirties in good health.

This clone was found a few times. The V and J genes are TRBV5-1 and TRBJ1-4; 8 nucleotides match TRBD1. Germline assignment: CDR1 SGHRS and CDR2 YFSETQ. There are 15 residues in the CDR3. After removal of 3 bases from V and 1 base from J, the junction contained 2 bases not matched to a gene. CDR3 sequence reads: CASSWGQETNEKLFF. For the CDR3, the DNA is TGCGCCAGCAGCTGGGGACAGGAAACTAATGAAAAACTGTTTTTT.

J is TRBJ2-1 and V is TRBV18, with D unclear. CDR1 KGHSH and CDR2 LQKENI come from the germline V gene. This CDR3 has 12 amino acids. V was trimmed by 5 bases and J by 4 bases, leaving 6 bases between them. The CDR3 here is CASSSRYNEQFF. The CDR3 DNA is TGTGCCAGCTCATCACGTTACAATGAGCAGTTCTTC.

This chain joins TRBV7-9 and TRBJ2-1, with 7 bases matching TRBD1. CDR3 size: 14 residues. With 4 bases clipped from V and 5 bases from J, the junction kept 5 bases outside the gene matches. CDR1 is SEHNR and CDR2 is FQNEAQ in the germline V gene (reference sequence). This CDR3 reads CASSSPGTDNEQFF. DNA for the CDR3: TGTGCCAGCAGCTCCCCCGGGACAGACAATGAGCAGTTCTTC.

The count of this clone is one. This chain joins TRBV15 and TRBJ2-5; TRBD1 matches at 9 bases. CDR1 and CDR2 from the germline V gene are LNHNV and YYDKDF (reference sequence). This CDR3 contains 15 residues. The V gene end was trimmed by 2 bases and the J gene end by 5 bases; junction bases not matched to a gene: 6. The CDR3, as DNA: TGTGCCACCAGCAGATCGACAGGGGGAGGCGAGACCCAGTACTTC. It translates to CATSRSTGGGETQYF.

Only one count was recorded for this clone. The genes are TRBV19 and TRBJ1-2, with D possibly being TRBD1 (6 bases). The CDR3 loop spans 16 amino acids. CDR1 and CDR2 from the germline V gene are LNHDA and SQIVND (reference sequence). V was trimmed by 1 base and J by 0 bases, leaving 12 bases between them. The CDR3 reads CASSIVRTEPNYGYTF. CDR3 sequence (DNA): TGTGCCAGTAGTATAGTTCGGACAGAGCCTAACTATGGCTACACCTTC.

This chain uses TRBV28 with TRBJ2-5; D is unresolved. There are 14 residues in the CDR3. CDR1 and CDR2 (germline): MDHEN, SYDVKM. Trimming shortened V by 6 bases and J by 1 base, and 12 bases separated the two germline ends. The CDR3 here is CASSTPRGQETQYF. The CDR3 DNA reads as TGTGCCAGCAGCACACCCAGAGGCCAAGAGACCCAGTACTTC.

This chain connects TRBV9 to TRBJ1-1; tentative D call: TRBD1 (5 bases). The V end lost 4 bases, the J end lost 8 bases, and 15 bases lay between the germline ends. CDR1 is SGDLS, CDR2 YYNGEE, per germline. The CDR3 is 13 amino acids. DNA for the CDR3: TGTGCCAGCAGCCCAAGTCAGGGCGGCGAAGCTTTCTTT. Translating it yields CASSPSQGGEAFF.

The chain couples TRBV11-2 to TRBJ2-3; D is unclear. Germline V gene data show CDR1 as SGHAT and CDR2 as FQNNGV. V gave up 5 bases and J gave up 5 bases, with 14 bases separating them. The CDR3 totals 14 residues. The DNA for the CDR3 is TGTGCCAGCAGCAGGGTATTCTTCGAAGATACGCAGTATTTT. Translating it yields CASSRVFFEDTQYF. Combining the CDR3 with reference TRBV11-2 and TRBJ2-3 gives the whole variable domain EAGVAQSPRYKIIEKRQSVAFWCNPISGHATLYWYQQILGQGPKLLIQFQNNGVVDDSQLPKDRFSAERLKGVDSTLKIQPAKLEDSAVYLCASSRVFFEDTQYFGPGTRLTVL.

The chain couples TRBV4-2 to TRBJ2-7, with D perhaps being TRBD1 or TRBD2 (5 bases each). Germline CDR1 is LGHNA and CDR2 is YNFKEQ. Trimming pared 5 bases from V and 3 bases from J, leaving 26 bases between. The CDR3 contains 18 residues. The CDR3 spells CASSSDRLGSGGFYEQYF. The CDR3 DNA reads as TGTGCCAGCAGCTCTGACAGATTGGGGAGTGGTGGTTTCTACGAGCAGTACTTC.

This chain connects TRBV7-9 to TRBJ1-1; 12 positions agree with TRBD1. CDR1 is SEHNR and CDR2 is FQNEAQ in the germline V gene (reference sequence). CDR3 length: 17 residues. V gave up 2 bases and J gave up 8 bases; unmatched junction bases: 12. The CDR3 reads CASSLTYGGQGASEAFF. CDR3 in DNA: TGTGCCAGCAGCTTAACATATGGGGGACAGGGGGCGTCGGAAGCTTTCTTT.